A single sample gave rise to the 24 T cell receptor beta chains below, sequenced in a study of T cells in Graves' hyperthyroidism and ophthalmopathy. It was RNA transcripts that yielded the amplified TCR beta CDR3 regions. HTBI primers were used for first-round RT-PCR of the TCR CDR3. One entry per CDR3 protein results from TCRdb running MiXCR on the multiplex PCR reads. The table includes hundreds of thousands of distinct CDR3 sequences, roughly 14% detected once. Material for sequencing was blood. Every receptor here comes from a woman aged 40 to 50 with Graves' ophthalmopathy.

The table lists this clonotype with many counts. The CDR3 DNA reads as TGTGCCAGCAGGGGGACAGAATTAGCCAAAAACATTCAGTACTTC. It is translated as CASRGTELAKNIQYF. The rearrangement links TRBV28 to TRBJ2-4, with 7 bases that match TRBD1. Trimming cost V 6 bases and J 0 bases; bases outside gene matches: 5. CDR1 and CDR2 from the germline V gene are MDHEN and SYDVKM. This CDR3 region has 15 residues.

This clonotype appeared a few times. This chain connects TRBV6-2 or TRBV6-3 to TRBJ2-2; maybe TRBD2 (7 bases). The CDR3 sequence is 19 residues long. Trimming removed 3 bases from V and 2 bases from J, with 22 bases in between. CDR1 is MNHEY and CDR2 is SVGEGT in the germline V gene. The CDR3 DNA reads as TGTGCCAGCAGTTATTACTCGTTTTCTGGGGGGGCCAACACCGGGGAGCTGTTTTTT. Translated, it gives CASSYYSFSGGANTGELFF.

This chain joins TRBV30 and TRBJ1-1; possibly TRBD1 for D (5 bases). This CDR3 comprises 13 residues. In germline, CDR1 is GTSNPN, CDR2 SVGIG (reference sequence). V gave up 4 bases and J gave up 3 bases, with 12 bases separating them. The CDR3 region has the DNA TGTGCCTGGACCAGGGATCCGGACACTGAAGCTTTCTTT. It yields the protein CAWTRDPDTEAFF.

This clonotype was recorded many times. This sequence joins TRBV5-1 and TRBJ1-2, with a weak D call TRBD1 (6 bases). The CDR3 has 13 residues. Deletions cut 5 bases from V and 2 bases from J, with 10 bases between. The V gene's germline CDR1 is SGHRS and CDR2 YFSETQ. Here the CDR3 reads CASRVGQNYGYTF. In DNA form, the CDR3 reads TGCGCCAGCAGAGTCGGACAGAACTATGGCTACACCTTC. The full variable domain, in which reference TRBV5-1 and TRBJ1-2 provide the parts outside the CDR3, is KAGVTQTPRYLIKTRGQQVTLSCSPISGHRSVSWYQQTPGQGLQFLFEYFSETQRNKGNFPGRFSGRQFSNSRSEMNVSTLELGDSALYLCASRVGQNYGYTFGSGTRLTVV.

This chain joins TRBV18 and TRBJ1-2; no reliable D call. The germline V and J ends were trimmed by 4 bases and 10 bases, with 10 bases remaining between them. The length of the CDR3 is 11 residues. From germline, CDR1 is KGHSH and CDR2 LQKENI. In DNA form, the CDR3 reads TGTGCCAGCTCACATGACCGCGACTACACCTTC. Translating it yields CASSHDRDYTF.

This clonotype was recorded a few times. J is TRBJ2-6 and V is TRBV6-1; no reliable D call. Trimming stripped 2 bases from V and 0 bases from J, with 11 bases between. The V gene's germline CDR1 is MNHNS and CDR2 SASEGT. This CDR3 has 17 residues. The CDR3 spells CASSELPADSGANVLTF. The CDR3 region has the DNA TGTGCCAGCAGTGAATTGCCAGCAGACTCTGGGGCCAACGTCCTGACTTTC.

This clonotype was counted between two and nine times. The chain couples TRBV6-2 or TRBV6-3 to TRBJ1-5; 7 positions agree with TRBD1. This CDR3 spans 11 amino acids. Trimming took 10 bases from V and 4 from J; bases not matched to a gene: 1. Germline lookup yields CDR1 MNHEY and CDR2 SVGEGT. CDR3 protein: CATGQNQPQHF. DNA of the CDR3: TGTGCCACGGGACAGAATCAGCCCCAGCATTTT.

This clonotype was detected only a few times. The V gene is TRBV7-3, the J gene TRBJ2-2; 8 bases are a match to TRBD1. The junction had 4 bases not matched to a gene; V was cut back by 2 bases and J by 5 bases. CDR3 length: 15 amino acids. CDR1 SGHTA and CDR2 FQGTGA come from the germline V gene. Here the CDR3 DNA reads TGTGCCAGCAGCTTACGGGACAGGTGGACCGGGGAGCTGTTTTTT. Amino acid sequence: CASSLRDRWTGELFF.

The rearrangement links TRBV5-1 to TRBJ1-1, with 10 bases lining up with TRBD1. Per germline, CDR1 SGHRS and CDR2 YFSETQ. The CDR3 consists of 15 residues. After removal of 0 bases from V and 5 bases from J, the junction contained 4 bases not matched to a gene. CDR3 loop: CASSLGDRGRTEAFF. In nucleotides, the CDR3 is TGCGCCAGCAGCTTGGGGGACAGGGGTAGGACTGAAGCTTTCTTT.

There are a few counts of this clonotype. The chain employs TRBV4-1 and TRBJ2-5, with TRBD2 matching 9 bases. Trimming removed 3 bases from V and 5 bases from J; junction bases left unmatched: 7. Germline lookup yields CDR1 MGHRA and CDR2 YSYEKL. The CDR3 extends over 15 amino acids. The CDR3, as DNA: TGCGCCAGCAGCCAGGACATAGCGGGAGTGGAGACCCAGTACTTC. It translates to CASSQDIAGVETQYF.

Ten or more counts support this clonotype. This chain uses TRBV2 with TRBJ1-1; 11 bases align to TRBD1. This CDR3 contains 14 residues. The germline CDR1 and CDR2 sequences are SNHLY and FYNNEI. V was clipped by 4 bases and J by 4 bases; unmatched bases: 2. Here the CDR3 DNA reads TGTGCCAGCAGTGGGACAGGGGGCGTCACTGAAGCTTTCTTT. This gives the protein CASSGTGGVTEAFF.

CDR3 DNA: TGTGCCAGCTCACCACGTGGGACGGAGAACACTGAAGCTTTCTTT. As protein: CASSPRGTENTEAFF. The chain couples TRBV18 to TRBJ1-1, with D maybe TRBD1 (5 bases). The germline V gene has CDR1 KGHSH and CDR2 LQKENI. Trimming took off 1 base at V and 1 base at J, with 10 bases between the two ends. The CDR3 is 15 residues long.

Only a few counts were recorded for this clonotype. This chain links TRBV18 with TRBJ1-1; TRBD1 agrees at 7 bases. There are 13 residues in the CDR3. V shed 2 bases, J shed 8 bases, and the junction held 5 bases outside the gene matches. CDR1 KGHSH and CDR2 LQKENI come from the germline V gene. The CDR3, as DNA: TGTGCCAGCTCACCAAGGGAGGGACAGGAAGCTTTCTTT. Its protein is CASSPREGQEAFF.

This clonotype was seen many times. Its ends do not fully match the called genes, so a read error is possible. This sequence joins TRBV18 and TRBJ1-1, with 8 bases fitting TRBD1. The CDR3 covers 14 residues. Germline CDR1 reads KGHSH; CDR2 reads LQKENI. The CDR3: CASSPQGGGTEAFF. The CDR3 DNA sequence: TGTGCCAGCTCGCCACAGGGGGGAGGCACTGAAGCTTTCTTT.

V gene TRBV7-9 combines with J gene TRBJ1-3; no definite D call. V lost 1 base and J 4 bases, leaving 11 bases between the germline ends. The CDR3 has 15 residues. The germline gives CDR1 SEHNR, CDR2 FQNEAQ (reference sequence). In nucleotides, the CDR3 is TGTGCCAGCAGCTTAGAAGCCGAGGCGGGAAACACCATATATTTT. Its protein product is CASSLEAEAGNTIYF.

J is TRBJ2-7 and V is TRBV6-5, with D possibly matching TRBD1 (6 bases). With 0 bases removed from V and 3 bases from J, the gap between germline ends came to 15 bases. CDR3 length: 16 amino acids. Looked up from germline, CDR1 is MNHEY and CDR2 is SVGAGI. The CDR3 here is CASSYSSRGADYEQYF. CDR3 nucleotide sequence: TGTGCCAGCAGTTACTCGTCCAGGGGCGCGGACTACGAGCAGTACTTC.

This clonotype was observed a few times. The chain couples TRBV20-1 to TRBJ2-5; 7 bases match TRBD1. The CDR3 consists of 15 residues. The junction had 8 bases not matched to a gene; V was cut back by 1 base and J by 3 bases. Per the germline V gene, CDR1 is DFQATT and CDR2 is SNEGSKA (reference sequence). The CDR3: CSARAYGTEKETQYF. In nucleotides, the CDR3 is TGCAGTGCTAGAGCTTACGGGACAGAAAAAGAGACCCAGTACTTC.

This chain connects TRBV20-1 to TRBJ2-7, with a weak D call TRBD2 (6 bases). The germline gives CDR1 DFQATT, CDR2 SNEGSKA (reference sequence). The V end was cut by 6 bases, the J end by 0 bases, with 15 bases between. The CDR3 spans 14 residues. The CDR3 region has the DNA TGCAGTGCCCTACCGGGGGTGAGCTCCTACGAGCAGTACTTC. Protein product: CSALPGVSSYEQYF.

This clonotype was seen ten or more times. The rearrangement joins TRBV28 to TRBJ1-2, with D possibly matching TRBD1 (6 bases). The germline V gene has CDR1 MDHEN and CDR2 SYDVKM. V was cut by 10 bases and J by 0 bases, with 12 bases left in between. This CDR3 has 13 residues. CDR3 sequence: CAIRGQTNYGYTF. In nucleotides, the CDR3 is TGTGCCATCAGGGGACAAACTAACTATGGCTACACCTTC.

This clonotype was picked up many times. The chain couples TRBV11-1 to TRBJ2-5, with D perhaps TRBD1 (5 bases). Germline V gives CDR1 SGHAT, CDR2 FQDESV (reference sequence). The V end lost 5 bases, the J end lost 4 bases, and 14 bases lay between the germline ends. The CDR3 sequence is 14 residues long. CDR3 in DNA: TGTGCCAGCAGCACATCCAAGGGGCGAGAGACCCAGTACTTC. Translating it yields CASSTSKGRETQYF.

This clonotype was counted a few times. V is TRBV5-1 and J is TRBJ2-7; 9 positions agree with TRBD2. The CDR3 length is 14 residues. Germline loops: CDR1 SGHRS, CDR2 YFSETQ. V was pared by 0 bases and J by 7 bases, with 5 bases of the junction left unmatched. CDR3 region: CASSLGREGREQYF. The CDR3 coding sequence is TGCGCCAGCAGCTTGGGGCGGGAGGGCCGGGAGCAGTACTTC.

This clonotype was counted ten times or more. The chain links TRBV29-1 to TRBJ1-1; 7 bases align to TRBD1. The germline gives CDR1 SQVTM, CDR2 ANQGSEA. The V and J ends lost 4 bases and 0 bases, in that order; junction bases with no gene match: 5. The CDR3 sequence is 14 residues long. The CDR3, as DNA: TGCAGCGTTGCCCCGGGGACAGTGAACACTGAAGCTTTCTTT. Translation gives CSVAPGTVNTEAFF.

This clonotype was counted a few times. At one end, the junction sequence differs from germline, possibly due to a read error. Written as DNA, the CDR3 is TGTGCCAGCAGTCCGGGACAGGGTTATTCACCCCTCTACTTT. This gives the protein CASSPGQGYSPLYF. The chain links TRBV28 to TRBJ1-6, with TRBD1 matching 9 bases. The germline V gene encodes CDR1 MDHEN and CDR2 SYDVKM. The CDR3 sequence is 14 residues long. Looking up the rest from reference TRBV28 and TRBJ1-6 gives the full variable domain: DVKVTQSSRYLVKRTGEKVFLECVQDMDHENMFWYRQDPGLGLRLIYFSYDVKMKEKGDIPEGYSVSREKKERFSLILESASTNQTSMYLCASSPGQGYSPLYFGNGTRLTVT.

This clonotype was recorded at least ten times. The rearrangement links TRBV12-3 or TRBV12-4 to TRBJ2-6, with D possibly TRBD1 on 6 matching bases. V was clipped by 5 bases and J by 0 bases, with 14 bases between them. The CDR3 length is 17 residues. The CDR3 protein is CASSLGRGGSGANVLTF. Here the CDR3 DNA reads TGTGCCAGCAGTCTCGGTAGAGGGGGCTCTGGGGCCAACGTCCTGACTTTC.